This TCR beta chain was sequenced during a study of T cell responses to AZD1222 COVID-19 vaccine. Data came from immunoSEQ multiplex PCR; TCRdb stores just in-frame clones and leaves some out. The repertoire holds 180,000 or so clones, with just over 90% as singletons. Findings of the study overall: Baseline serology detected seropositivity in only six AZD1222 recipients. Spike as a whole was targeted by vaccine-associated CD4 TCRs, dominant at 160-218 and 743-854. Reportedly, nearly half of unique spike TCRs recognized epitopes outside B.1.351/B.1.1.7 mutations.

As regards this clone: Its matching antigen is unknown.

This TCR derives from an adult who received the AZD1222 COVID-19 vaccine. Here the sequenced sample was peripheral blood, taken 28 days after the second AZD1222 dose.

This CDR3 is CAWKTGPYGYTF. CDR3 coding DNA: TGTGCCTGGAAGACAGGCCCTTATGGCTACACCTTC. The rearrangement joins TRBV30 to TRBJ1-2, with a tentative D call TRBD1 (6 bases). The CDR3 consists of 12 residues. V lost 4 bases, J lost 5 bases, and 11 bases lay in between. Per the germline V gene, CDR1 is GTSNPN and CDR2 is SVGIG (reference sequence).